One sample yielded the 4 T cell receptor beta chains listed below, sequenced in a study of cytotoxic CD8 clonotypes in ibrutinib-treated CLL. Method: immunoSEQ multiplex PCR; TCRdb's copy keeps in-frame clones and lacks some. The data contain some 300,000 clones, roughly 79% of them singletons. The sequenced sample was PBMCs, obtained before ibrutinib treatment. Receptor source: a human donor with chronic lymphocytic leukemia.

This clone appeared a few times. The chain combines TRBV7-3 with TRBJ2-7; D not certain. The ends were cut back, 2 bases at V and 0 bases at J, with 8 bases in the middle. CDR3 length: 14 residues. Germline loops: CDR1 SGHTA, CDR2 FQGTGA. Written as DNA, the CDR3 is TGTGCCAGCAGCTTAGGGCCAGACTCCTACGAGCAGTACTTC. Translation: CASSLGPDSYEQYF.

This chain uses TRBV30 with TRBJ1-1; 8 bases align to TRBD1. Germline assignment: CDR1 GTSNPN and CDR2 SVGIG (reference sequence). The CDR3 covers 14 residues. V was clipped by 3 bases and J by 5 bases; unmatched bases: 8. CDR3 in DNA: TGTGCCTGGAGGAACCAGGGGGCGAGGACTGAAGCTTTCTTT. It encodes CAWRNQGARTEAFF.

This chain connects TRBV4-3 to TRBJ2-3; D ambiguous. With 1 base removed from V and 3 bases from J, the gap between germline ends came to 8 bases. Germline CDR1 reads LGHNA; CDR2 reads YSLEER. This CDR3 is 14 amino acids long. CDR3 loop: CASSQGSSTDTQYF. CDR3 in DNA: TGCGCCAGCAGCCAAGGTTCGTCGACAGATACGCAGTATTTT.

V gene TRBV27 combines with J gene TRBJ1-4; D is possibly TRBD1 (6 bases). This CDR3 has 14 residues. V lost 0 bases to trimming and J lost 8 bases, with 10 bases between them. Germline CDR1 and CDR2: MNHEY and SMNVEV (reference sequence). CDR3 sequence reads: CASSLSAGVEKLFF. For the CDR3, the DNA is TGTGCCAGCAGTTTATCGGCAGGGGTAGAAAAACTGTTTTTT.